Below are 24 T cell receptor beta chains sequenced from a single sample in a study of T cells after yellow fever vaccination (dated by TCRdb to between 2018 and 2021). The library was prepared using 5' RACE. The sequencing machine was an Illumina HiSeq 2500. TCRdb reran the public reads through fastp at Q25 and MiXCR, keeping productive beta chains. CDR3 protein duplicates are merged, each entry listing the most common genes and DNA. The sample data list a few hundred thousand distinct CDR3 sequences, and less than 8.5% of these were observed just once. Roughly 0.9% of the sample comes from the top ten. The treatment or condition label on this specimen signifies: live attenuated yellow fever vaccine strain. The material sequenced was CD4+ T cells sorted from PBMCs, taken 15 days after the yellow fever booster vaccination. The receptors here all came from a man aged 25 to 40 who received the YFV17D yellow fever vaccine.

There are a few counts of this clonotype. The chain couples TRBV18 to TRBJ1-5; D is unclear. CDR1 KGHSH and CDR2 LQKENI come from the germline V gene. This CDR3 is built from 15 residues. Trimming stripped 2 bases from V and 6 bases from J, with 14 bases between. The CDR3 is CASSPIHFPPQPQHF. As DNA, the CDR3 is TGTGCCAGCTCACCAATACATTTTCCGCCTCAGCCCCAGCATTTT.

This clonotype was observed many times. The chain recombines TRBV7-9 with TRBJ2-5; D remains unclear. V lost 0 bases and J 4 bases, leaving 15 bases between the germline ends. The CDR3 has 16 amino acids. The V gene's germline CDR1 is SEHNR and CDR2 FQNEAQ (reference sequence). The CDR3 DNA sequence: TGTGCCAGCAGCTTAGCGGATTTCCGCGGTGGAGAGACCCAGTACTTC. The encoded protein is CASSLADFRGGETQYF.

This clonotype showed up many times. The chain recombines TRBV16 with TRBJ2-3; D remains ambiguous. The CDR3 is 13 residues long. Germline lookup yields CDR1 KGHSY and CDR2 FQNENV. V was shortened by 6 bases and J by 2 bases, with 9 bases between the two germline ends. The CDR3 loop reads CASSMTYTDTQYF. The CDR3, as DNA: TGTGCCAGCAGTATGACCTACACAGATACGCAGTATTTT.

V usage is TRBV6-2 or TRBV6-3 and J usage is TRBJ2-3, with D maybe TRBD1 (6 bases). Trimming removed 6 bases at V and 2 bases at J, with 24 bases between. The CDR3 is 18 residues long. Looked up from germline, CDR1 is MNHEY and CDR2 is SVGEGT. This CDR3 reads CASRLTTQGMRHTDTQYF. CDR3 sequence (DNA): TGTGCCAGCAGACTAACAACACAGGGCATGCGGCACACAGATACGCAGTATTTT.

The CDR3 nucleotides are TGCGCCAGCAGCTTCACTAGCGGGAGTAATGAGCAGTTCTTC. It specifies CASSFTSGSNEQFF. The chain is built from TRBV5-1 and TRBJ2-1; 11 nucleotides line up with TRBD2. The CDR3 is 14 amino acids. From germline, CDR1 is SGHRS and CDR2 YFSETQ. J was trimmed by 7 bases and V by 2 bases; bases with no gene match: 2.

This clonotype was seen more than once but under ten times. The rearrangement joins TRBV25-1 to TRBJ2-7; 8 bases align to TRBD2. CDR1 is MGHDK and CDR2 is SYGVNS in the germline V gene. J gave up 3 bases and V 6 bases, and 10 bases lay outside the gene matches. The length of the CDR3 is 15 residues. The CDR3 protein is CASSEGTSGHYEQYF. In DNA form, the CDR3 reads TGTGCCAGCAGCGAAGGTACTAGCGGTCACTACGAGCAGTACTTC.

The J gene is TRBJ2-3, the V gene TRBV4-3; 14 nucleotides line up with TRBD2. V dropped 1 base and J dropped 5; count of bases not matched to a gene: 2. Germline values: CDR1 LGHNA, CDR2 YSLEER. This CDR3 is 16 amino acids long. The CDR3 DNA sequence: TGCGCCAGCAGCCAAGTGACTAGCGGGAGGGTAGATACGCAGTATTTT. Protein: CASSQVTSGRVDTQYF.

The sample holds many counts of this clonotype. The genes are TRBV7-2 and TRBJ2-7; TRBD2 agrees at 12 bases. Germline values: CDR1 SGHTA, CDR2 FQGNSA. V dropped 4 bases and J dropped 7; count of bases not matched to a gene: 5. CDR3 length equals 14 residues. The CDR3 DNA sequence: TGTGCCAGCAGCTCTAGCGGGAGGGCCGGTGAGCAGTACTTC. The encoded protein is CASSSSGRAGEQYF.

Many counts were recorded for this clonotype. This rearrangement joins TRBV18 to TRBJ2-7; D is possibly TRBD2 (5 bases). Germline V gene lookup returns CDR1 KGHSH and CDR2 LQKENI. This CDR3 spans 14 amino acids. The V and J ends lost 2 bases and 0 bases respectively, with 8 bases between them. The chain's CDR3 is CASSPVGNSYEQYF. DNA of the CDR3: TGTGCCAGCTCACCAGTCGGGAACTCCTACGAGCAGTACTTC.

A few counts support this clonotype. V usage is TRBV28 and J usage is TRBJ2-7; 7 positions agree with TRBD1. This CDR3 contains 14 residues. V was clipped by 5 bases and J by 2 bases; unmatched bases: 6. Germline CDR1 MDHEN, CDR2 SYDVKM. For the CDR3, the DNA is TGTGCCAGCAGTGTGCCGACAGGGACCTACGAGCAGTACTTC. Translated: CASSVPTGTYEQYF.

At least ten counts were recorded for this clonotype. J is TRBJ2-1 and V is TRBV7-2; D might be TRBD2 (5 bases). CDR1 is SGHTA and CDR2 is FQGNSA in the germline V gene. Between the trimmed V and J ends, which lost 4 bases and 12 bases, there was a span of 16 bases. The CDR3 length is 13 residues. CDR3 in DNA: TGTGCCAGCAGCTCCTCGAGACCCCGGGGGCAGTTCTTC. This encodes CASSSSRPRGQFF. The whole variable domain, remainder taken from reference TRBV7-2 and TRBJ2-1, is GAGVSQSPSNKVTEKGKDVELRCDPISGHTALYWYRQSLGQGLEFLIYFQGNSAPDKSGLPSDRFSAERTGGSVSTLTIQRTQQEDSAVYLCASSSSRPRGQFFGPGTRLTVL.

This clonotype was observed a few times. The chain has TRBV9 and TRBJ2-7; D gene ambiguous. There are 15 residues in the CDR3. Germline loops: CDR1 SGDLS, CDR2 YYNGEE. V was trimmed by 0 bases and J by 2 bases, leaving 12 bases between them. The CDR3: CASSVDMDETYEQYF. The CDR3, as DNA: TGTGCCAGCAGCGTAGATATGGATGAAACCTACGAGCAGTACTTC. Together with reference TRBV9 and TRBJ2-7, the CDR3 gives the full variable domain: DSGVTQTPKHLITATGQRVTLRCSPRSGDLSVYWYQQSLDQGLQFLIQYYNGEERAKGNILERFSAQQFPDLHSELNLSSLELGDSALYFCASSVDMDETYEQYFGPGTRLTVT.

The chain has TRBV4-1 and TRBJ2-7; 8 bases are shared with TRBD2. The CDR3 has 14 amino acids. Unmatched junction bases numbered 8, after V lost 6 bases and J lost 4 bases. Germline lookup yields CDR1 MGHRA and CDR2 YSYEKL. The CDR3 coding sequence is TGCGCCAGCAGACCCGAGACTAGCGCGTACGAGCAGTACTTC. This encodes CASRPETSAYEQYF.

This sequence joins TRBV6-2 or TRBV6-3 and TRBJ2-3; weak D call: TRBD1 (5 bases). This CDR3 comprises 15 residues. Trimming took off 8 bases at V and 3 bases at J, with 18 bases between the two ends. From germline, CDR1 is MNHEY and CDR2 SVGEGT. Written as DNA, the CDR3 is TGTGCCAGCGAGCCCTCAGGGATCAGTACAGATACGCAGTATTTT. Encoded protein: CASEPSGISTDTQYF.

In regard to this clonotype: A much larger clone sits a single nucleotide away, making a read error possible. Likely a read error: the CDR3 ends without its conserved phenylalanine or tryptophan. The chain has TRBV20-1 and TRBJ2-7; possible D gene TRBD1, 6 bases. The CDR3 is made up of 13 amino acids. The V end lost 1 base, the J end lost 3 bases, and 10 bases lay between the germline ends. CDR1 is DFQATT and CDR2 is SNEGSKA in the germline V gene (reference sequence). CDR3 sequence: CSARVPGDYEQYS. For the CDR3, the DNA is TGCAGTGCTAGAGTACCAGGGGACTACGAGCAGTACTCC.

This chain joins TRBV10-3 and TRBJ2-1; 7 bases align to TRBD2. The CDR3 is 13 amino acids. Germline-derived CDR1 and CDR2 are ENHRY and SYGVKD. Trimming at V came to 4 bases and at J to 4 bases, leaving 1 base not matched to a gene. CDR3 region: CAISGTSYNEQFF. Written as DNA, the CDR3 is TGTGCCATCAGTGGGACTAGTTACAATGAGCAGTTCTTC.

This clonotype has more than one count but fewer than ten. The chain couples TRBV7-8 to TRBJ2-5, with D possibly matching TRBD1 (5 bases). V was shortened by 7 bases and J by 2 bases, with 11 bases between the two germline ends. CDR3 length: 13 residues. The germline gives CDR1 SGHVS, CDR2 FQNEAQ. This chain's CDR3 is CASTKTEQETQYF. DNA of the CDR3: TGTGCCAGCACCAAGACAGAGCAAGAGACCCAGTACTTC.

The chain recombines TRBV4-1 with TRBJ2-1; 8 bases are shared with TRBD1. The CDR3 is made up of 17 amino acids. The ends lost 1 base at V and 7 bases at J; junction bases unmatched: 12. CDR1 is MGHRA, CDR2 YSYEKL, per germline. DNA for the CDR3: TGCGCCAGCAGCCAAGGGCAGGGGGCGTGGGCGAGGAATGAGCAGTTCTTC. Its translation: CASSQGQGAWARNEQFF.

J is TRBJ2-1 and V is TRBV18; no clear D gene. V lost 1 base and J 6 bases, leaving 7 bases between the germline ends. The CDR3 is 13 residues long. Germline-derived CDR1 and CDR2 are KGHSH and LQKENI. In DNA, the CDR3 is TGTGCCAGCTCACCACGGACCCCCAATGAGCAGTTCTTC. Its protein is CASSPRTPNEQFF.

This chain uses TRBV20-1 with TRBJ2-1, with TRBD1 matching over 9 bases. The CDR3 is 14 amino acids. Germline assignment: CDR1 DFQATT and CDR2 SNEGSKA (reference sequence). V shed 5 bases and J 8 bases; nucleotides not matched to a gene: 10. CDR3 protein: CSASQPGQGYEQFF. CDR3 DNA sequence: TGCAGTGCTTCTCAACCGGGACAGGGTTATGAGCAGTTCTTC.

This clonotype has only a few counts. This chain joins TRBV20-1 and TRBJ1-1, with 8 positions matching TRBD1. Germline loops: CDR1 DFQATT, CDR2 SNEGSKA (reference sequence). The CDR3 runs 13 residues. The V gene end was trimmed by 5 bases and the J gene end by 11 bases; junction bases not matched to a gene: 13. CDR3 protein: CSASMGGRDRAFF. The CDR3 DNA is TGCAGTGCTTCGATGGGGGGGCGGGACAGGGCTTTCTTT.

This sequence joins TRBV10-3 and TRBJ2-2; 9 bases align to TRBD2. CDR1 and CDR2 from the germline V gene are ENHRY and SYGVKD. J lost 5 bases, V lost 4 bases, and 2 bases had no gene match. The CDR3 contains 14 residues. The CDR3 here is CAISGSGSTGELFF. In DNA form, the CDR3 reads TGTGCCATCAGTGGTAGCGGGAGTACCGGGGAGCTGTTTTTT.

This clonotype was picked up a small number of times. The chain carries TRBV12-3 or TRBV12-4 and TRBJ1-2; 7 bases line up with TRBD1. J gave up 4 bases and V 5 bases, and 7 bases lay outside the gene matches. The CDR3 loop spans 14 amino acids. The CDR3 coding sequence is TGTGCCAGCAGTCGCCGACAGGGCTCCTATGGCTACACCTTC. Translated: CASSRRQGSYGYTF.

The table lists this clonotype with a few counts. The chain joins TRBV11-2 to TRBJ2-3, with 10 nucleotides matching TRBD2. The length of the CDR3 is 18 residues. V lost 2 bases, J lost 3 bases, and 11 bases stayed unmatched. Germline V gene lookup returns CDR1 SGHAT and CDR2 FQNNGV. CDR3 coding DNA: TGTGCCAGCAGCTTAATAGGCCCCCCTAGCGGGAGTACAGATACGCAGTATTTT. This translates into CASSLIGPPSGSTDTQYF.